This T cell receptor beta chain was profiled in a study of CD8+ T cells in alopecia areata. About the study: Treated patients swallowed 5 to 10 mg of oral tofacitinib twice daily. General study points: Persistence of many expanded lesional clones was seen in scalp and blood during tofacitinib.

As for treatment: oral pan-JAK inhibitor, 5-10 mg twice daily. Alopecia areata patients provided lesional scalp punch biopsies and peripheral blood, both collected for the study. Points on this clone: Its antigen is not known.

Germline loops: CDR1 MGHRA, CDR2 YSYEKL. This CDR3 region has 14 residues. V was cut by 8 bases and J by 5 bases, with 17 bases left in between. TCR sequencing used cDNA made by reverse transcription of extracted RNA. Clones were read by immunoSEQ multiplex PCR, and TCRdb kept only the in-frame ones, dropping some. The data hold about 120,000 clones, with 61% observed a single time. The sample here was CD4+ T cells sorted from blood, taken at week 4, from a patient treated with tofacitinib. This TCR came from a human donor with alopecia areata. V and J are TRBV4-1 and TRBJ2-3; weak D call: TRBD2 (6 bases). The CDR3 is CASRPVGGLDTQYF. The CDR3 DNA reads TGCGCCAGCCGACCTGTGGGGGGACTAGATACGCAGTATTTT.